Below are 10 T cell receptor beta chains sequenced from a single sample in a study of CD8 T cells in ankylosing spondylitis. Notes on the study in general: Blood of patients with ankylosing spondylitis appeared to be characterized by a TCR beta motif of seven or eight highly homologous variants.

TCRdb independently ran MiXCR on the 5' RACE reads; one entry per CDR3 protein. The table has about 750,000 distinct CDR3 sequences, 19% seen once. These receptors' antigens are unknown. The sequenced sample consisted of blood, either unsorted or a sorted T cell fraction (not recorded which). These TCRs come from a male donor with ankylosing spondylitis.

The V gene is TRBV2, the J gene TRBJ1-2; D not resolved. V was clipped by 6 bases and J by 2 bases, with 16 bases between them. The length of the CDR3 is 15 residues. Looked up from germline, CDR1 is SNHLY and CDR2 is FYNNEI. The CDR3 here is CASSPRGGINYGYTF. The CDR3 nucleotides are TGTGCCAGCAGCCCCCGGGGTGGCATAAACTATGGCTACACCTTC.

This clonotype was seen a handful of times. This rearrangement joins TRBV12-3 or TRBV12-4 to TRBJ1-1, with D possibly matching TRBD1 (6 bases). V was trimmed by 2 bases and J by 6 bases, leaving 16 bases between them. The CDR3 loop spans 15 amino acids. CDR3 sequence: CASSLRGPWGSEAFF. The CDR3 DNA is TGTGCCAGCAGTTTACGGGGGCCCTGGGGATCTGAAGCTTTCTTT.

The V call is TRBV5-5, the J call TRBJ1-2; no definite D call. The CDR3 extends over 18 amino acids. The ends were cut back, 0 bases at V and 3 bases at J, with 21 bases in the middle. Germline values: CDR1 SGHKS, CDR2 YYEKEE (reference sequence). The DNA for the CDR3 is TGTGCCAGCAGCTTGGTGAGGCAGGCCCTTGGAAGTGACTATGGCTACACCTTC. Translating it yields CASSLVRQALGSDYGYTF.

The V gene is TRBV6-5, the J gene TRBJ1-5; D possibly corresponds to TRBD1 (5 bases). CDR1 and CDR2 from the germline V gene are MNHEY and SVGAGI. The CDR3 has 15 amino acids. V was trimmed by 4 bases and J by 4 bases, leaving 14 bases between them. The CDR3 is CASSSDSPGNQPQHF. For the CDR3, the DNA is TGTGCCAGCAGTTCCGACAGTCCGGGTAATCAGCCCCAGCATTTT.

This clonotype has just one count. The V call is TRBV18, the J call TRBJ2-1, with a weak D call TRBD1 (6 bases). The CDR3 is 15 residues long. Trimming removed 6 bases at V and 2 bases at J, with 14 bases between. The germline CDR1 and CDR2 sequences are KGHSH and LQKENI. Here the CDR3 reads CASSPDSSTYNEQFF. In nucleotides, the CDR3 is TGTGCCAGCTCCCCGGACAGCTCTACCTACAATGAGCAGTTCTTC.

The chain couples TRBV7-9 to TRBJ1-1, with 9 bases that match TRBD1. V shed 4 bases, J shed 6 bases, and the junction held 9 bases outside the gene matches. CDR3 length equals 15 residues. Germline V gene sequence: CDR1 SEHNR, CDR2 FQNEAQ (reference sequence). The CDR3: CASSSTDRGGPEAFF. Here the CDR3 DNA reads TGTGCCAGCAGCTCCACGGACAGGGGCGGGCCTGAAGCTTTCTTT.

This chain uses TRBV2 with TRBJ1-1, with a possible D match to TRBD1 (6 bases). Germline V gives CDR1 SNHLY, CDR2 FYNNEI. V was shortened by 7 bases and J by 4 bases, with 13 bases between the two germline ends. CDR3 size: 13 residues. The CDR3 nucleotides are TGTGCCAGCACGTTGGGGGGGCCCACTGAAGCTTTCTTT. It yields the protein CASTLGGPTEAFF.

The chain couples TRBV20-1 to TRBJ2-1, with D possibly TRBD2 on 5 matching bases. The CDR3 length is 12 residues. The germline V and J ends were trimmed by 1 base and 7 bases, with 8 bases remaining between them. Germline CDR1 reads DFQATT; CDR2 reads SNEGSKA (reference sequence). CDR3 residues: CSARARGNEQFF. In nucleotides, the CDR3 is TGCAGTGCTAGAGCCAGAGGGAATGAGCAGTTCTTC.

The chain joins TRBV6-1 to TRBJ2-6; D ambiguous. The germline V gene has CDR1 MNHNS and CDR2 SASEGT. Trimming pared 7 bases from V and 0 bases from J, leaving 10 bases between. This CDR3 is built from 15 residues. The CDR3 reads CASTEGYSGANVLTF. The DNA for the CDR3 is TGTGCCAGCACCGAAGGGTACTCTGGGGCCAACGTCCTGACTTTC.

This clonotype has only a few counts. CDR3 sequence (DNA): TGTGCCAGCAGCTATCAGGGTGTTGGAGGCTACACCTTC. Its protein product is CASSYQGVGGYTF. The genes are TRBV11-2 and TRBJ1-2, with a weak D call TRBD1 (5 bases). CDR1 is SGHAT, CDR2 FQNNGV, per germline. The ends were cut back, 4 bases at V and 8 bases at J, with 14 bases in the middle. The CDR3 extends over 13 amino acids.